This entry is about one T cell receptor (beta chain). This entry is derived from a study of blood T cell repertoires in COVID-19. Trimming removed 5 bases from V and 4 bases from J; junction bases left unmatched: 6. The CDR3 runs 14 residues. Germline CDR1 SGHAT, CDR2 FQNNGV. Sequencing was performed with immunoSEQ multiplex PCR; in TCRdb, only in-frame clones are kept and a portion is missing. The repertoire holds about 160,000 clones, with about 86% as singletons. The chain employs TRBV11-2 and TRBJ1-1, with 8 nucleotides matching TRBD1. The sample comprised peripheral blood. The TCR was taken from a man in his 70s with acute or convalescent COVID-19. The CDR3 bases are TGTGCCAGCAGCCCCGATACAGGGGGCACTGAAGCTTTCTTT. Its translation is CASSPDTGGTEAFF.